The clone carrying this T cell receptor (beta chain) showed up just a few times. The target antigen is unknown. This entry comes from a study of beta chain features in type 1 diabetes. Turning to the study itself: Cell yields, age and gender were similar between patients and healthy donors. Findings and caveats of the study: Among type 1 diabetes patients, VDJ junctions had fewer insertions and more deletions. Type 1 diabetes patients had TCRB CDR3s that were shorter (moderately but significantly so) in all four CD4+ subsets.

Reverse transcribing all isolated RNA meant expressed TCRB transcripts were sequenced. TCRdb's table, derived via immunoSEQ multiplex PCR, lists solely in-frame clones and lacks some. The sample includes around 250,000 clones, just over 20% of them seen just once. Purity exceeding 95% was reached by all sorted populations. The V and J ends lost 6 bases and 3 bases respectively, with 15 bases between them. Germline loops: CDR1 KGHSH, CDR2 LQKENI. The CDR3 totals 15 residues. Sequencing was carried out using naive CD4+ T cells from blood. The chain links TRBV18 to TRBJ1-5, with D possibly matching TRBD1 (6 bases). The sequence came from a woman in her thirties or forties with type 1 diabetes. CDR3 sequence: CASSPSRGDNQPQHF. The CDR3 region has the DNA TGTGCCAGCTCGCCATCCAGGGGTGACAATCAGCCCCAGCATTTT. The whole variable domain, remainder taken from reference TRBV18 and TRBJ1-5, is NAGVMQNPRHLVRRRGQEARLRCSPMKGHSHVYWYRQLPEEGLKFMVYLQKENIIDESGMPKERFSAEFPKEGPSILRIQQVVRGDSAAYFCASSPSRGDNQPQHFGDGTRLSIL.